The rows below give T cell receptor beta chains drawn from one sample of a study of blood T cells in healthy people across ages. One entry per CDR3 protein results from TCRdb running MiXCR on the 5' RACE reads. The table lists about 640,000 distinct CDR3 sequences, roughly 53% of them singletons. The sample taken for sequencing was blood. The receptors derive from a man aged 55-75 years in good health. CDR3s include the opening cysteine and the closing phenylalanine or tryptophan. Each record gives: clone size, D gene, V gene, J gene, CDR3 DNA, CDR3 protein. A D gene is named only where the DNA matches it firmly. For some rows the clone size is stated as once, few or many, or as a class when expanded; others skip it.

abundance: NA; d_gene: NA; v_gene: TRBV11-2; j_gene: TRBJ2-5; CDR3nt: TGTGCCAGCAGCAAAGGACCAGACCAAGAGACCCAGTACTTC; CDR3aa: CASSKGPDQETQYF
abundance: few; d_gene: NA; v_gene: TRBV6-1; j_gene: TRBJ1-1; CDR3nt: TGTGCCAGCAGCAGGACAGATGACACTGAAGCTTTCTTT; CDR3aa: CASSRTDDTEAFF
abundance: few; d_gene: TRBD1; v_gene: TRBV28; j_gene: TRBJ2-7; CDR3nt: TGTGCCAGCAACCCTCCAGGGGGCTACGAGCAGTACTTC; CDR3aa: CASNPPGGYEQYF
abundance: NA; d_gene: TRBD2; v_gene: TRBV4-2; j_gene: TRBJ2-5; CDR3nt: TGTGCCAGCAGCCGGGAGGGAGGGCCCCAAGAGACCCAGTACTTC; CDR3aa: CASSREGGPQETQYF
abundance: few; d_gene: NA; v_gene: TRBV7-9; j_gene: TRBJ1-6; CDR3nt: TGTGCCAGCAGCTTCGAGAATTCACCCCTCCACTTT; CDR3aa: CASSFENSPLHF
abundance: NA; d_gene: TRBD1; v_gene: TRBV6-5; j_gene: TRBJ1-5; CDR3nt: TGTGCCAGCAGTTACGGACAGGGGGGTCAGCCCCAGCATTTT; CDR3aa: CASSYGQGGQPQHF
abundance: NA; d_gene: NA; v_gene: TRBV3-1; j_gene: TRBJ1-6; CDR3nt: TGTGCCAGCTGTGCGCAGTCCTATAATTCACCCCTCCACTTT; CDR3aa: CASCAQSYNSPLHF
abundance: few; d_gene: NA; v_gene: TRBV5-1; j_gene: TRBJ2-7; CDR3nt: TGCGCCAGCAGCTTCGACATGAGCTCCTACGAGCAGTACTTC; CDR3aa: CASSFDMSSYEQYF
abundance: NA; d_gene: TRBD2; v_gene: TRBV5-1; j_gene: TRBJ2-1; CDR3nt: TGCGCCAGCAGCGGATTCACTAGCGGGGGGTCTTACAATGAGCAGTTCTTC; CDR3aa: CASSGFTSGGSYNEQFF
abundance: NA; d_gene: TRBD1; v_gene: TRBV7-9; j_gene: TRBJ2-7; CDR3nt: TGTGCCAGCAGCTTAGAGGGGGCCCCCTACGAGCAGTACTTC; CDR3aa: CASSLEGAPYEQYF
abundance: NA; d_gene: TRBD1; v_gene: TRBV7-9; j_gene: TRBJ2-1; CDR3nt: TGTGCCAGCAGCTTATGGACAGGGGGCTACAATGAGCAGTTCTTC; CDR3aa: CASSLWTGGYNEQFF
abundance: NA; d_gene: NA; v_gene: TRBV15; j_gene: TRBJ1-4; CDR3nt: TGTGCCACCAGCAGAGGATATTCCAGGCAGGGAGAAAAACTGTTTTTT; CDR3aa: CATSRGYSRQGEKLFF
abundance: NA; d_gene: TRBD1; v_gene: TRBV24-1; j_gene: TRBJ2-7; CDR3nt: TGTGCCACCAGTGATTTGAGGCGACAGGGCTACGAGCAGTACTTC; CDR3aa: CATSDLRRQGYEQYF
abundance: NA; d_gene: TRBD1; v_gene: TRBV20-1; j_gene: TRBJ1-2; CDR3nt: TGCAGTGCTCCGACAGGGAGGTACACCTTC; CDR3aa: CSAPTGRYTF